Listed here are 18 T cell receptor beta chains from one sample, sequenced in a study of blood T cell repertoires in COVID-19. TCRdb keeps only in-frame clones here, not all; method: immunoSEQ multiplex PCR. Seen here are 90,000 to 120,000 clones, about 89% observed once, and the top ten hold around 14%. The sequenced sample consisted of peripheral blood. These receptors were collected from a man in his fifties with acute or convalescent COVID-19.

A single count supports this clone. The chain carries TRBV14 and TRBJ1-1; no clear D gene. The CDR3 has 13 amino acids. CDR1 is SGHDN and CDR2 is FVKESK in the germline V gene. Trimming removed 4 bases from V and 0 bases from J, with 6 bases in between. CDR3 sequence: CASSLQLNTEAFF. DNA for the CDR3: TGTGCCAGCAGCCTACAGTTGAACACTGAAGCTTTCTTT.

The V and J genes are TRBV5-1 and TRBJ2-1; 7 bases align to TRBD2. V dropped 4 bases and J dropped 15; count of bases not matched to a gene: 13. The CDR3 is 13 residues long. The germline CDR1 and CDR2 sequences are SGHRS and YFSETQ. The CDR3 protein is CASSPETSRLGFF. CDR3 DNA sequence: TGCGCCAGCAGCCCAGAGACTAGCCGCCTGGGGTTCTTC.

The rearrangement joins TRBV28 to TRBJ2-7; 7 bases align to TRBD1. CDR3 length equals 14 residues. Looked up from germline, CDR1 is MDHEN and CDR2 is SYDVKM. Trimming removed 5 bases from V and 2 bases from J; junction bases left unmatched: 6. The CDR3 here is CASSPGQTTYEQYF. The CDR3 bases are TGTGCCAGCAGTCCGGGACAGACCACCTACGAGCAGTACTTC.

The genes are TRBV29-1 and TRBJ2-1, with D perhaps matching TRBD2 (6 bases). The CDR3 covers 15 residues. CDR1 and CDR2 from the germline V gene are SQVTM and ANQGSEA. V lost 3 bases, J lost 9 bases, and 21 bases lay in between. CDR3: CSVDTGTAGGGEQFF. The CDR3 nucleotides are TGCAGCGTTGACACCGGGACTGCCGGTGGAGGTGAGCAGTTCTTC.

The V call is TRBV11-2, the J call TRBJ2-5; D gene unclear. Germline V gene data show CDR1 as SGHAT and CDR2 as FQNNGV. Between the trimmed V and J ends, which lost 3 bases and 7 bases, there was a span of 9 bases. CDR3 length: 12 amino acids. For the CDR3, the DNA is TGTGCCAGCAGCTTGTCAGTTCCGACCCAGTACTTC. Translated: CASSLSVPTQYF.

The rearrangement joins TRBV9 to TRBJ2-1; TRBD1 aligns across 8 bases. V was pared by 0 bases and J by 10 bases, with 9 bases of the junction left unmatched. The length of the CDR3 is 15 residues. CDR1 and CDR2 (germline): SGDLS, YYNGEE. Written as DNA, the CDR3 is TGTGCCAGCAGCGTAGGACACAGGGGGTCAGGAGAGCAGTTCTTC. It specifies CASSVGHRGSGEQFF. Looking up the rest from reference TRBV9 and TRBJ2-1 gives the full variable domain: DSGVTQTPKHLITATGQRVTLRCSPRSGDLSVYWYQQSLDQGLQFLIQYYNGEERAKGNILERFSAQQFPDLHSELNLSSLELGDSALYFCASSVGHRGSGEQFFGPGTRLTVL.

This chain joins TRBV9 and TRBJ2-1; D perhaps matches TRBD1 (6 bases). This CDR3 has 16 residues. The V gene's germline CDR1 is SGDLS and CDR2 YYNGEE. Trimming stripped 0 bases from V and 5 bases from J, with 15 bases between. CDR3 DNA: TGTGCCAGCAGCGTAGAGATTCGGGGACAAAACAATGAGCAGTTCTTC. It specifies CASSVEIRGQNNEQFF.

The chain has TRBV19 and TRBJ1-5; 9 bases fit TRBD1. CDR1 LNHDA and CDR2 SQIVND come from the germline V gene (reference sequence). The junction had 11 bases not matched to a gene; V was cut back by 7 bases and J by 7 bases. The CDR3 totals 15 residues. The CDR3 is CASTSTGTGLQPQHF. In nucleotides, the CDR3 is TGTGCCAGTACCTCGACCGGGACAGGGTTACAGCCCCAGCATTTT.

The chain couples TRBV20-1 to TRBJ2-1, with 10 bases matching TRBD1. J gave up 12 bases and V 6 bases, and 2 bases lay outside the gene matches. This CDR3 region has 10 residues. Germline-derived CDR1 and CDR2 are DFQATT and SNEGSKA (reference sequence). The CDR3: CSAGDRGQFF. DNA for the CDR3: TGCAGTGCCGGGGACAGGGGGCAGTTCTTC.

The chain is built from TRBV5-1 and TRBJ2-3; D gene unclear. Germline lookup yields CDR1 SGHRS and CDR2 YFSETQ. The CDR3 totals 12 residues. Trimming removed 3 bases at V and 2 bases at J, with 4 bases between. CDR3 residues: CASSYSTDTQYF. The CDR3 DNA sequence: TGCGCCAGCAGCTACTCCACAGATACGCAGTATTTT.

The chain joins TRBV19 to TRBJ2-3; tentative D call: TRBD2 (5 bases). Germline-derived CDR1 and CDR2 are LNHDA and SQIVND (reference sequence). V was trimmed by 5 bases and J by 8 bases, leaving 14 bases between them. The CDR3 has 13 amino acids. For the CDR3, the DNA is TGTGCCAGTAGTTTGGGAAGGGCGGGTACGCAGTATTTT. It translates to CASSLGRAGTQYF.

Here the CDR3 DNA reads TGTGCCACCAGTTATTGGGCCTTTGGAAACACCATATATTTT. Translated: CATSYWAFGNTIYF. The chain combines TRBV24-1 with TRBJ1-3; D is undetermined. The CDR3 sequence is 14 residues long. Trimming removed 6 bases from V and 3 bases from J, with 11 bases in between. Germline CDR1 and CDR2: KGHDR and SFDVKD.

This sequence joins TRBV2 and TRBJ2-1; tentative D call: TRBD2 (6 bases). V lost 6 bases, J lost 5 bases, and 17 bases lay in between. CDR1 and CDR2 (germline): SNHLY, FYNNEI. This CDR3 has 15 residues. The CDR3: CASRGSREVNNEQFF. The DNA of the CDR3 is TGTGCCAGCAGGGGGTCGAGGGAGGTAAACAATGAGCAGTTCTTC.

This chain connects TRBV6-6 to TRBJ1-4, with TRBD1 as a possible D gene (5 bases). Trimming cost V 6 bases and J 0 bases, with 5 bases left between them. There are 13 residues in the CDR3. CDR1 is MNHNY and CDR2 is SVGAGI in the germline V gene (reference sequence). CDR3 in amino acids: CASRGPTNEKLFF. The CDR3 nucleotides read TGTGCCAGCAGGGGGCCAACTAATGAAAAACTGTTTTTT.

The chain has TRBV3-1 (or the pseudogene TRBV3-2) and TRBJ2-7; 8 nucleotides align to TRBD2. The CDR3 covers 15 residues. Trimming took 1 base from V and 5 from J; bases not matched to a gene: 7. Germline CDR1 is LGHDT and CDR2 is YNNKEL (reference sequence). The CDR3 region is CASSQGLTGGHEQYF. The CDR3 DNA follows: TGTGCCAGCAGCCAAGGGTTGACGGGAGGGCACGAGCAGTACTTC.

The chain recombines TRBV10-1 with TRBJ2-3; D is ambiguous. V was clipped by 2 bases and J by 2 bases, with 5 bases between them. Germline V gene data show CDR1 as WNHNN and CDR2 as SYGVQD (reference sequence). The CDR3 loop spans 13 amino acids. In DNA, the CDR3 is TGCGCCAGCAGTGAGGGCCTCACAGATACGCAGTATTTT. It encodes CASSEGLTDTQYF.

The J gene is TRBJ2-5, the V gene TRBV27; possibly TRBD2 for D (5 bases). CDR1 MNHEY and CDR2 SMNVEV come from the germline V gene (reference sequence). With 5 bases removed from V and 4 bases from J, the gap between germline ends came to 14 bases. The CDR3 runs to 14 residues. The CDR3 bases are TGTGCCAGCAGTCAGAGGAGGTGGGGAGAGACCCAGTACTTC. Its protein product is CASSQRRWGETQYF.

The chain employs TRBV11-3 and TRBJ2-2, with D maybe TRBD2 (5 bases). This CDR3 is built from 16 residues. Per the germline V gene, CDR1 is SGHNT and CDR2 is YENEEA. V lost 1 base to trimming and J lost 6 bases, with 15 bases between them. The CDR3 DNA sequence: TGTGCCAGCAGCTTAGGTCAACCGGGGTTGGCCGGGGAGCTGTTTTTT. Its translation: CASSLGQPGLAGELFF.